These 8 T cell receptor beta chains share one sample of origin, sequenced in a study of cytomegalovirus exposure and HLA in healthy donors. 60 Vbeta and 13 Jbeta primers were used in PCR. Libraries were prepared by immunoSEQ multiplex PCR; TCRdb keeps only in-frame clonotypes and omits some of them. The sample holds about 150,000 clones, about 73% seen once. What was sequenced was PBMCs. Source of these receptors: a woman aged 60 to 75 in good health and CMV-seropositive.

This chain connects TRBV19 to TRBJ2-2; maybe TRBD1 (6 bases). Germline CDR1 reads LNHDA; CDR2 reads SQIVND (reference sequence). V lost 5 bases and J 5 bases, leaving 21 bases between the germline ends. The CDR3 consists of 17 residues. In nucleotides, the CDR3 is TGTGCCAGTAGTCCGCAACAGGGTACCCTCTCGACCGGGGAGCTGTTTTTT. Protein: CASSPQQGTLSTGELFF.

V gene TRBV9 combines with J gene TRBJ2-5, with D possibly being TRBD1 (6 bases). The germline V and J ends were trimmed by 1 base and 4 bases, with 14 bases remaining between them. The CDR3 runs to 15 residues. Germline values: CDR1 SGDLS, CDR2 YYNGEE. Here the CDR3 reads CASSVLGHLAETQYF. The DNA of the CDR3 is TGTGCCAGCAGCGTATTGGGACATTTAGCAGAGACCCAGTACTTC.

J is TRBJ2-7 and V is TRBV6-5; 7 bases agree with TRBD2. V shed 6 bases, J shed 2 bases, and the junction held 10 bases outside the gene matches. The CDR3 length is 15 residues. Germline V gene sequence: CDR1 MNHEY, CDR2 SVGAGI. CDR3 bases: TGTGCCAGCAGAAAACTAGCGACCAAACCCTACGAGCAGTACTTC. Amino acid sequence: CASRKLATKPYEQYF.

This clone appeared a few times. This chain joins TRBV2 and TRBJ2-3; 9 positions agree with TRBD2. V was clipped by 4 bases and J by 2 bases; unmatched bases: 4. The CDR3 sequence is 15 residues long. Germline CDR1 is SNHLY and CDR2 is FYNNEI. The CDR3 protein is CASSVRTSATDTQYF. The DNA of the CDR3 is TGTGCCAGCAGTGTGAGGACTAGCGCCACAGATACGCAGTATTTT.

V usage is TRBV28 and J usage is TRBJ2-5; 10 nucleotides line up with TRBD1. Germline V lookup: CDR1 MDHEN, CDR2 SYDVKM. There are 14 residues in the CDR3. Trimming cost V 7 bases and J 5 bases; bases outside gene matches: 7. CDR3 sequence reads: CASTGTGVWETQYF. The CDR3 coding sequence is TGTGCCAGCACCGGGACAGGGGTTTGGGAGACCCAGTACTTC.

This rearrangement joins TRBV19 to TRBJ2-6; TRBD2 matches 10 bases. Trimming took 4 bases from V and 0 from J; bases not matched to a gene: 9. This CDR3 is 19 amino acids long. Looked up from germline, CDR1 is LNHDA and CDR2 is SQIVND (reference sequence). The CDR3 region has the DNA TGTGCCAGTAGTAGTCTTGTTAGCGGGAGGAGCTCTGGGGCCAACGTCCTGACTTTC. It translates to CASSSLVSGRSSGANVLTF.

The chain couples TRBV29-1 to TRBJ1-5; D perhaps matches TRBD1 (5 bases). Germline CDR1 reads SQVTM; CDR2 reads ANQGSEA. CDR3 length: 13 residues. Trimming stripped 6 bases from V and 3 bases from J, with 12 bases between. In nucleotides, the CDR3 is TGCAGCGTCGCCGACAGCCTCAATCAGCCCCAGCATTTT. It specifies CSVADSLNQPQHF.

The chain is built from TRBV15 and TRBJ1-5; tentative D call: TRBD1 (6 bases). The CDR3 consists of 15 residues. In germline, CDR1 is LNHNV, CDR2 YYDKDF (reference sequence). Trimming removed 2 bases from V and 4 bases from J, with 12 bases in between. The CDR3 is CATSRKQGTNQPQHF. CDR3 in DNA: TGTGCCACCAGCAGAAAACAGGGAACAAATCAGCCCCAGCATTTT.